The T cell receptor beta chain described here comes from a study of cytomegalovirus exposure and HLA in healthy donors. The overall study: There were roughly 120 million unique TCR beta sequences, drawn from roughly 200 million T cells, in an earlier analysis.

With 60 Vbeta and 13 Jbeta primers, the PCR was carried out. Method: immunoSEQ multiplex PCR; TCRdb's copy keeps in-frame clones and lacks some. The repertoire holds about 82,000 clones, with 70% to 85% as singletons. Sequencing was carried out using PBMCs. This clonotype originated in a man aged 35 to 55 in good health and CMV-seropositive.

The chain's CDR3 is CSVPGTSSLDEQFF. The CDR3 coding sequence is TGCAGCGTTCCTGGGACTAGCAGTCTCGATGAGCAGTTCTTC. The rearrangement uses TRBV29-1 and TRBJ2-1; 9 bases align to TRBD2. V lost 5 bases, J lost 8 bases, and 10 bases stayed unmatched. Per the germline V gene, CDR1 is SQVTM and CDR2 is ANQGSEA. This CDR3 comprises 14 residues.